The 14 T cell receptor beta chains in this list originate from one sample, sequenced in a study of T-cell reconstitution after alpha-beta-depleted transplantation in children. Researchers prepared the TCRbeta library using unique molecular identifiers, the study reports. Via MiXCR, TCRdb re-called the PCR reads, giving one row per CDR3 protein. The sample has approximately 210,000 distinct CDR3 sequences; about a sixth are singletons. The sequencing here drew on PBMCs, mostly from graft donor cells, taken 360 days after TCRalphabeta/CD19-depleted stem cell transplant. The receptors shown here come from a male patient under 10 years old who had a stem cell transplant for acute lymphoblastic leukemia, so the T cells may come from the graft donor.

This clonotype was seen ten or more times. This rearrangement joins TRBV5-5 to TRBJ1-2; D unresolved. The germline V gene encodes CDR1 SGHKS and CDR2 YYEKEE (reference sequence). This CDR3 is 14 amino acids long. V dropped 0 bases and J dropped 6 bases, with 12 bases sitting between them. This CDR3 is CASSLALIGDGYTF. The CDR3 DNA sequence: TGTGCCAGCAGCTTGGCCCTCATTGGGGATGGCTACACCTTC.

V gene TRBV5-1 combines with J gene TRBJ2-5, with 12 bases aligning to TRBD1. The germline V gene has CDR1 SGHRS and CDR2 YFSETQ. V trimming: 5 bases; J trimming: 5 bases; junction bases outside the gene matches: 10. The CDR3 sequence is 16 residues long. This chain's CDR3 is CASRVPGTGGKETQYF. CDR3 in DNA: TGCGCCAGCAGGGTCCCCGGGACAGGGGGCAAGGAGACCCAGTACTTC.

There are a few counts of this clonotype. V gene TRBV27 combines with J gene TRBJ2-1, with a weak D call TRBD2 (6 bases). V lost 3 bases and J lost 6, with 12 bases in between. CDR1 is MNHEY, CDR2 SMNVEV, per germline (reference sequence). The CDR3 sequence is 14 residues long. The DNA for the CDR3 is TGTGCCAGCAGTTTTGGGTGGAGGGTCAATGAGCAGTTCTTC. This codes for CASSFGWRVNEQFF.

This clonotype has a count of ten or more. The chain has TRBV10-2 and TRBJ2-7; D gene unclear. V shed 1 base and J shed 7 bases, with 26 bases lying between them. The CDR3 runs 18 residues. Germline CDR1 reads WSHSY; CDR2 reads SAAADI. The CDR3 DNA reads TGCGCCAGCAGTGAGTTACGGTCCGGCACTGGATGGGTGGGAGAGCAGTACTTC. Amino acids: CASSELRSGTGWVGEQYF.

The DNA of the CDR3 is TGTGCCAGCGGACGGTCTCCGCCAGATACGCAGTATTTT. This encodes CASGRSPPDTQYF. The V call is TRBV7-7, the J call TRBJ2-3; D unclear. Per germline, CDR1 SSHAT and CDR2 FNYEAQ (reference sequence). Trimming left V 8 bases short and J 4 bases short, with 13 bases between. The CDR3 is 13 residues long. Using reference TRBV7-7 and TRBJ2-3 for the parts outside the CDR3, the full variable domain is GAGVSQSPRYKVTKRGQDVTLRCDPISSHATLYWYQQALGQGPEFLTYFNYEAQPDKSGLPSDRFSAERPEGSISTLTIQRTEQRDSAMYRCASGRSPPDTQYFGPGTRLTVL.

This clonotype occurred a few times. The chain links TRBV2 to TRBJ2-7; 12 bases agree with TRBD2. With 0 bases clipped from V and 4 bases from J, the junction kept 1 base outside the gene matches. Germline assignment: CDR1 SNHLY and CDR2 FYNNEI. The CDR3 extends over 15 amino acids. The CDR3 spells CASSEALAGGYEQYF. The CDR3 DNA follows: TGTGCCAGCAGTGAAGCCCTAGCGGGGGGGTACGAGCAGTACTTC.

This clonotype came up a few times. The rearrangement uses TRBV7-4 and TRBJ1-2; 10 positions match TRBD1. J lost 0 bases, V lost 3 bases, and 10 bases had no gene match. This CDR3 has 18 amino acids. Germline V lookup: CDR1 SGHVT, CDR2 SQSDAQ. The CDR3 reads CASSFSGGQGPSNYGYTF. The CDR3 region has the DNA TGTGCCAGCAGCTTCTCCGGGGGACAGGGGCCCTCTAACTATGGCTACACCTTC. The full variable domain, with the rest looked up from reference TRBV7-4 and TRBJ1-2, is GAGVSQSPRYKVAKRGRDVALRCDSISGHVTLYWYRQTLGQGSEVLTYSQSDAQRDKSGRPSGRFSAERPERSVSTLKIQRTEQGDSAVYLCASSFSGGQGPSNYGYTFGSGTRLTVV.

The gene calls are TRBV5-1 and TRBJ2-7; D tentatively reads TRBD1 or TRBD2 (5 bases each). Germline V lookup: CDR1 SGHRS, CDR2 YFSETQ. The CDR3 is 15 amino acids. Trimming stripped 2 bases from V and 9 bases from J, with 21 bases between. CDR3 region: CASSFTRDPGSAQYF. CDR3 DNA sequence: TGCGCCAGCAGCTTTACCCGGGACCCCGGGTCAGCGCAGTACTTC.

This clonotype is a singleton in its sample. This sequence joins TRBV15 and TRBJ2-5, with 10 bases lining up with TRBD1. Germline V gene sequence: CDR1 LNHNV, CDR2 YYDKDF (reference sequence). The CDR3 has 16 residues. V shed 1 base, J shed 4 bases, and the junction held 6 bases outside the gene matches. CDR3 amino acids: CATSRGKTGGRETQYF. The CDR3 DNA reads as TGTGCCACCAGCAGAGGGAAGACAGGGGGCAGAGAGACCCAGTACTTC.

The J gene is TRBJ1-2, the V gene TRBV12-3 or TRBV12-4, with 9 bases that match TRBD1. V lost 3 bases and J lost 6; bases outside the gene matches: 5. The CDR3 totals 14 residues. The DNA for the CDR3 is TGTGCCAGCAGTTTCCGGGACAGGGTGGATGGCTACACCTTC. It is translated as CASSFRDRVDGYTF.

This chain joins TRBV10-3 and TRBJ2-3, with a possible D match to TRBD2 (6 bases). CDR3 length equals 16 residues. The germline V and J ends were trimmed by 4 bases and 1 base, with 15 bases remaining between them. Germline V CDR1 and CDR2: ENHRY, SYGVKD. DNA of the CDR3: TGTGCCATCAGTGCCGTGGGGGACTCCCGCACAGATACGCAGTATTTT. This codes for CAISAVGDSRTDTQYF.

This chain uses TRBV24-1 with TRBJ1-1, with a tentative D call TRBD1 (5 bases). V was trimmed by 7 bases and J by 4 bases, leaving 15 bases between them. Germline V gene sequence: CDR1 KGHDR, CDR2 SFDVKD. This CDR3 comprises 14 residues. The CDR3 loop reads CATRPTHGGTEAFF. CDR3 in DNA: TGTGCCACCAGACCGACTCATGGGGGCACTGAAGCTTTCTTT.

There are a few counts of this clonotype. This sequence joins TRBV12-3 or TRBV12-4 and TRBJ1-2; D might be TRBD1 (6 bases). The V end was cut by 5 bases, the J end by 3 bases, with 13 bases between. The CDR3 is 14 residues long. This CDR3 reads CASSPPSGDYGYTF. In nucleotides, the CDR3 is TGTGCCAGCAGTCCCCCCTCAGGGGACTATGGCTACACCTTC.

The sample holds a few counts of this clonotype. This chain links TRBV7-9 with TRBJ2-1; TRBD2 matches 13 bases. Germline CDR1 and CDR2: SEHNR and FQNEAQ (reference sequence). The CDR3 totals 14 residues. V lost 5 bases to trimming and J lost 15 bases; unmatched junction nucleotides: 10. The CDR3 sequence: CASSPGLAGALMFF. The CDR3 coding sequence is TGTGCCAGCAGCCCCGGACTAGCGGGGGCTTTAATGTTCTTC.